This T cell receptor (beta chain) was found in a study of control samples from healthy donors and cancer patients. TCRdb's copy holds only in-frame clones and misses some; the assay was immunoSEQ multiplex PCR. Among roughly 100,000 clones listed, approximately 89% were seen once. The clonotype was recovered from a woman aged 30 to 39 in good health. Sequenced sample: blood.

As DNA, the CDR3 is TGTGCCAGCAGCCCCACTAGCGGGACTTACAATGAGCAGTTCTTC. It specifies CASSPTSGTYNEQFF. The chain combines TRBV3-1 (or the pseudogene TRBV3-2) with TRBJ2-1; 10 positions match TRBD2. Germline V gene sequence: CDR1 LGHDT, CDR2 YNNKEL (reference sequence). The CDR3 has 15 amino acids. J was trimmed by 4 bases and V by 4 bases; bases with no gene match: 4.